This T cell receptor (beta chain) appears in the sequencing data of a study of blood T cell repertoires in COVID-19. Contact with a PCR-confirmed or clinician-diagnosed COVID-19 case occurred within 2 weeks of entry. The germline V gene encodes CDR1 DFQATT and CDR2 SNEGSKA (reference sequence). V lost 3 bases and J 7 bases, leaving 13 bases between the germline ends. The CDR3 runs 14 residues. Produced via immunoSEQ multiplex PCR; TCRdb's table is partial and in-frame only. The table records 250,000 or so clones, 80% to 90% of them present only once. The sequenced sample was PBMCs or T cells enriched from blood (not recorded which). The TCR comes from a woman aged 40 to 55 who had been exposed to COVID-19. The chain is built from TRBV20-1 and TRBJ1-6, with a tentative D call TRBD1 (6 bases). This CDR3 reads CSASGRTANSPLHF. CDR3 DNA: TGCAGTGCTAGTGGACGGACAGCCAATTCACCCCTCCACTTT.